This T cell receptor beta chain was captured in a study of cytomegalovirus exposure and HLA in healthy donors. Notes on the study in general: Other equally common chains were less clonally expanded than HLA-associated TCR beta chains, a later analysis showed. At a 0.05 false discovery rate, a later analysis found some 17,000 TCR beta sequences to be associated with HLA alleles.

The PCR contained 60 Vbeta and 13 Jbeta primers. Assay used: immunoSEQ multiplex PCR; TCRdb lists only in-frame clones, some missing. The sample shows roughly 130,000 clones, roughly four fifths of them seen only once. A note on this clone: Antigen: not known.

Sequenced input: PBMCs. This receptor was identified in a middle-aged woman in good health and CMV-seropositive.

The CDR3 protein is CASSRGGVLGDTDTQYF. The CDR3 nucleotides are TGCGCCAGCAGCCGAGGAGGGGTTTTAGGGGACACAGATACGCAGTATTTT. The genes are TRBV5-1 and TRBJ2-3; D is possibly TRBD2 (6 bases). Per the germline V gene, CDR1 is SGHRS and CDR2 is YFSETQ. V was cut by 4 bases and J by 2 bases, with 20 bases left in between. The CDR3 loop spans 17 amino acids.